The 30 T cell receptor beta chains below all came from one sample that was sequenced in a study of CD4 T cells in relation to SARS-CoV-2 and coronaviruses. The antigens for these receptors are not known. Sequencing used immunoSEQ multiplex PCR; TCRdb keeps in-frame clones, though not all of them. Found here are 9,500 to 12,000 clones, 74% of them singletons; the top ten hold more than 15%. Unexposed donor CD4+ T cells date from 2011-2018, before the COVID-19 pandemic. The cells were cultured for roughly 11 days before CD4+ T cells were isolated. The sequenced sample was CD4+ T cells from PBMCs, cultured in vitro. The receptors stem from a human donor in good health.

This chain links TRBV7-9 with TRBJ2-3; TRBD1 agrees at 8 bases. The germline V gene encodes CDR1 SEHNR and CDR2 FQNEAQ (reference sequence). The CDR3 is made up of 17 amino acids. Trimming took 1 base from V and 3 from J; bases not matched to a gene: 9. DNA of the CDR3: TGTGCCAGCAGCTTAGAGGGACAGGCGAGCGGAACAGATACGCAGTATTTT. Its protein product is CASSLEGQASGTDTQYF.

The chain employs TRBV3-1 (or the pseudogene TRBV3-2) and TRBJ2-1, with 8 positions matching TRBD2. The length of the CDR3 is 14 residues. Losses at the gene ends were 4 bases for V and 10 bases for J; bases not matched to a gene: 9. Germline V gene data show CDR1 as LGHDT and CDR2 as YNNKEL (reference sequence). In DNA, the CDR3 is TGTGCCAGCAGCCTGACGGGGGGGGCCGGCGAGCAGTTCTTC. Protein sequence: CASSLTGGAGEQFF.

J is TRBJ2-3 and V is TRBV10-3, with no clear D. Germline V gene lookup returns CDR1 ENHRY and CDR2 SYGVKD. Trimming left V 4 bases short and J 1 base short, with 12 bases between. The CDR3 runs 15 residues. CDR3 DNA sequence: TGTGCCATCAGTGTATCGAGAGAGGGCACAGATACGCAGTATTTT. Residues: CAISVSREGTDTQYF.

This clone counts as large. The chain joins TRBV7-9 to TRBJ2-5; 8 bases map to TRBD2. Germline CDR1 and CDR2: SEHNR and FQNEAQ (reference sequence). The CDR3 loop spans 17 amino acids. Losses at the gene ends were 3 bases for V and 4 bases for J; bases not matched to a gene: 13. This chain's CDR3 is CASSFRDGGAGGETQYF. DNA for the CDR3: TGTGCCAGCAGCTTCCGGGACGGGGGGGCCGGGGGAGAGACCCAGTACTTC.

The V gene is TRBV5-4, the J gene TRBJ2-2, with unresolved D. There are 16 residues in the CDR3. The germline CDR1 and CDR2 sequences are SGHNT and YYREEE (reference sequence). The V end lost 1 base, the J end lost 0 bases, and 10 bases lay between the germline ends. The CDR3 coding sequence is TGTGCCAGCAGCTTGTTACCAGGCGCGAACACCGGGGAGCTGTTTTTT. It encodes CASSLLPGANTGELFF.

The rearrangement uses TRBV7-9 and TRBJ2-7; D is undetermined. The V and J ends lost 1 base and 3 bases respectively, with 10 bases between them. CDR1 and CDR2 (germline): SEHNR, FQNEAQ (reference sequence). The CDR3 has 14 residues. The CDR3 DNA is TGTGCCAGCAGCTTAGGAGCTAACGACTACGAGCAGTACTTC. This codes for CASSLGANDYEQYF.

This clone was detected once. This chain links TRBV12-3 or TRBV12-4 with TRBJ1-1; D unresolved. V was shortened by 4 bases and J by 0 bases, with 3 bases between the two germline ends. The CDR3 runs 12 residues. In DNA, the CDR3 is TGTGCCAGCAGTTCCGTGAACACTGAAGCTTTCTTT. Protein: CASSSVNTEAFF.

This sequence joins TRBV2 and TRBJ2-3; D gene uncertain. The germline gives CDR1 SNHLY, CDR2 FYNNEI. V shed 6 bases and J shed 11 bases, with 15 bases lying between them. This CDR3 has 12 residues. The chain's CDR3 is CASSPSGTVQYF. CDR3 DNA: TGTGCCAGCAGCCCCTCAGGTACTGTGCAGTATTTT.

This clone is a singleton in its sample. The V gene is TRBV10-1, the J gene TRBJ2-1; D gene unclear. Trimming pared 0 bases from V and 3 bases from J, leaving 6 bases between. CDR1 is WNHNN and CDR2 is SYGVQD in the germline V gene (reference sequence). The CDR3 has 14 amino acids. CDR3 residues: CASSESGSYNEQFF. The CDR3 DNA reads TGCGCCAGCAGTGAGTCCGGTAGCTACAATGAGCAGTTCTTC.

The chain combines TRBV10-3 with TRBJ1-3, with 8 bases that match TRBD1. CDR3 size: 16 residues. Germline assignment: CDR1 ENHRY and CDR2 SYGVKD. Germline trimming cut 0 bases from V and 5 bases from J; bases unmatched to any gene: 6. CDR3 bases: TGTGCCATCAGTGAGTCCCAGGGGGCGAACCGAAACACCATATATTTT. As protein: CAISESQGANRNTIYF.

In its sample, this clone was seen a few times. The V gene is TRBV4-2, the J gene TRBJ1-3, with D possibly TRBD1 on 6 matching bases. Germline CDR1 and CDR2: LGHNA and YNFKEQ. This CDR3 has 18 residues. Deletions cut 1 base from V and 0 bases from J, with 16 bases between. The CDR3 loop is CASSQARTGPYSGNTIYF. The CDR3 DNA sequence: TGTGCCAGCAGCCAAGCGAGAACAGGGCCCTACTCTGGAAACACCATATATTTT.

This clone was seen a few times. V usage is TRBV29-1 and J usage is TRBJ1-2; D uncertain. V lost 0 bases and J lost 4, with 12 bases in between. In germline, CDR1 is SQVTM, CDR2 ANQGSEA. The CDR3 is 14 residues long. CDR3 amino acids: CSVEDPGGPYGYTF. CDR3 DNA sequence: TGCAGCGTTGAAGACCCCGGAGGGCCCTATGGCTACACCTTC.

This chain uses TRBV28 with TRBJ2-7; D ambiguous. CDR3 length: 14 amino acids. Trimming took 3 bases from V and 3 from J, leaving 12 bases between them. Looked up from germline, CDR1 is MDHEN and CDR2 is SYDVKM. DNA of the CDR3: TGTGCCAGCAGTTTCGGAGTTTTAATCTACGAGCAGTACTTC. Translated, it gives CASSFGVLIYEQYF.

The V gene is TRBV4-2, the J gene TRBJ1-1, with 8 bases that match TRBD1. Germline CDR1 LGHNA, CDR2 YNFKEQ. The CDR3 is 14 residues long. Trimming removed 0 bases from V and 3 bases from J; junction bases left unmatched: 0. The CDR3 sequence is CASSQDRGHTEAFF. CDR3 DNA sequence: TGTGCCAGCAGCCAAGACAGGGGGCACACTGAAGCTTTCTTT.

This chain uses TRBV6-2 or TRBV6-3 with TRBJ1-6; unclear D gene. The CDR3 is 16 residues long. The V gene's germline CDR1 is MNHEY and CDR2 SVGEGT. V shed 2 bases and J shed 0 bases, with 8 bases lying between them. The CDR3, as DNA: TGTGCCAGCAGTTACGATGGGAGCTCCTATAATTCACCCCTCCACTTT. It codes for CASSYDGSSYNSPLHF.

This clone occurred a few times. The chain has TRBV7-9 and TRBJ1-6; no clear D gene. CDR3 length equals 12 residues. Between the trimmed V and J ends, which lost 5 bases and 15 bases, there was a span of 14 bases. Germline V gene sequence: CDR1 SEHNR, CDR2 FQNEAQ (reference sequence). In DNA, the CDR3 is TGTGCCAGCAGCCCATCGACGGGTTTCCTCCACTTT. Its protein product is CASSPSTGFLHF.

J is TRBJ2-3 and V is TRBV6-4; 9 positions match TRBD1. V was pared by 5 bases and J by 5 bases, with 8 bases of the junction left unmatched. The CDR3 consists of 15 residues. CDR1 and CDR2 from the germline V gene are MRHNA and SNTAGT. CDR3 loop: CASSPSGTGQDTQYF. CDR3 DNA: TGTGCCAGCAGTCCCAGTGGGACAGGGCAAGATACGCAGTATTTT.

This clone was found a few times. The genes are TRBV30 and TRBJ1-6; weak D call: TRBD1 (6 bases). The V end was cut by 4 bases, the J end by 6 bases, with 10 bases between. There are 13 residues in the CDR3. Germline CDR1 and CDR2: GTSNPN and SVGIG (reference sequence). The CDR3 here is CAWTRQVNSPLHF. The CDR3 DNA is TGTGCCTGGACAAGACAGGTTAATTCACCCCTCCACTTT.

The chain couples TRBV5-1 to TRBJ2-6, with TRBD1 identical over 11 bases. Germline V gene lookup returns CDR1 SGHRS and CDR2 YFSETQ. The CDR3 runs 19 residues. Trimming took 4 bases from V and 4 from J; bases not matched to a gene: 13. CDR3 sequence reads: CASSKLGQGAPKGANVLTF. The CDR3 region has the DNA TGCGCCAGCAGCAAGCTAGGACAGGGGGCACCCAAAGGGGCCAACGTCCTGACTTTC.

V and J are TRBV11-2 and TRBJ2-5; 8 nucleotides match TRBD2. V was clipped by 10 bases and J by 1 base; unmatched bases: 5. Germline V gene data show CDR1 as SGHAT and CDR2 as FQNNGV. The length of the CDR3 is 13 residues. The CDR3 reads CATQRGSQETQYF. Here the CDR3 DNA reads TGTGCCACCCAGCGGGGGTCCCAAGAGACCCAGTACTTC.

A few counts support this clone. The CDR3 region has the DNA TGTGCCAGCAGTTTCGGGGGAGGAAGAGCCACCGGGGAGCTGTTTTTT. It codes for CASSFGGGRATGELFF. The chain links TRBV27 to TRBJ2-2; weak D call: TRBD2 (6 bases). In germline, CDR1 is MNHEY, CDR2 SMNVEV (reference sequence). V was trimmed by 3 bases and J by 4 bases, leaving 15 bases between them. The CDR3 contains 16 residues.

The rearrangement uses TRBV5-4 and TRBJ1-1; 8 nucleotides align to TRBD1. V was clipped by 4 bases and J by 6 bases; unmatched bases: 5. The CDR3 extends over 13 amino acids. The germline CDR1 and CDR2 sequences are SGHNT and YYREEE (reference sequence). CDR3 amino acids: CASSRTGRAEAFF. The DNA for the CDR3 is TGTGCCAGCAGCAGGACAGGGAGGGCTGAAGCTTTCTTT. Together with reference TRBV5-4 and TRBJ1-1, the CDR3 gives the full variable domain: ETGVTQSPTHLIKTRGQQVTLRCSSQSGHNTVSWYQQALGQGPQFIFQYYREEENGRGNFPPRFSGLQFPNYSSELNVNALELDDSALYLCASSRTGRAEAFFGQGTRLTVV.

V is TRBV7-2 and J is TRBJ2-5; perhaps D is TRBD1 or TRBD2 (5 bases each). With 5 bases removed from V and 4 bases from J, the gap between germline ends came to 14 bases. Germline-derived CDR1 and CDR2 are SGHTA and FQGNSA. This CDR3 region has 14 residues. CDR3 coding DNA: TGTGCCAGCAGCCCCGCCGAGGGGCGAGAGACCCAGTACTTC. Translated, it gives CASSPAEGRETQYF.

The rearrangement links TRBV29-1 to TRBJ1-1; D gene unclear. V was cut by 6 bases and J by 1 base, with 15 bases left in between. Germline V CDR1 and CDR2: SQVTM, ANQGSEA. CDR3 size: 14 residues. CDR3: CSVEPSRGNTEAFF. In DNA, the CDR3 is TGCAGCGTAGAACCAAGTAGAGGGAACACTGAAGCTTTCTTT.

The V call is TRBV10-3, the J call TRBJ1-4; a weak D match, TRBD1 (6 bases). V was cut by 0 bases and J by 7 bases, with 18 bases left in between. This CDR3 comprises 17 residues. Germline V gives CDR1 ENHRY, CDR2 SYGVKD. The CDR3 DNA reads as TGTGCCATCAGTGAGTCTAGCCAGGGGCGCGCTATTGAAAAACTGTTTTTT. Translated: CAISESSQGRAIEKLFF.

The rearrangement joins TRBV19 to TRBJ1-6; no clear D gene. The CDR3 consists of 13 residues. The ends were cut back, 6 bases at V and 7 bases at J, with 10 bases in the middle. Germline values: CDR1 LNHDA, CDR2 SQIVND (reference sequence). The CDR3 loop is CASRSDGNSPLHF. The CDR3 bases are TGTGCCAGTAGGTCAGACGGAAATTCACCCCTCCACTTT. Complete variable domain (other parts from reference TRBV19 and TRBJ1-6): DGGITQSPKYLFRKEGQNVTLSCEQNLNHDAMYWYRQDPGQGLRLIYYSQIVNDFQKGDIAEGYSVSREKKESFPLTVTSAQKNPTAFYLCASRSDGNSPLHFGNGTRLTVT.

V usage is TRBV6-1 and J usage is TRBJ1-3; D remains unclear. Germline V gene sequence: CDR1 MNHNS, CDR2 SASEGT. V was clipped by 2 bases and J by 0 bases, with 11 bases between them. CDR3 length: 16 amino acids. CDR3 DNA: TGTGCCAGCAGTGAAATGGTGTCCAGCTCTGGAAACACCATATATTTT. Protein sequence: CASSEMVSSSGNTIYF.

The genes are TRBV5-5 and TRBJ1-2, with 7 positions matching TRBD1. CDR1 is SGHKS and CDR2 is YYEKEE in the germline V gene (reference sequence). The junction had 9 bases not matched to a gene; V was cut back by 0 bases and J by 10 bases. The CDR3 is 14 residues long. CDR3 protein: CASSLEGRGSDYTF. The CDR3 DNA reads as TGTGCCAGCAGCTTGGAGGGCAGGGGGTCAGACTACACCTTC. The full variable domain, rest sourced from reference TRBV5-5 and TRBJ1-2, is DAGVTQSPTHLIKTRGQQVTLRCSPISGHKSVSWYQQVLGQGPQFIFQYYEKEERGRGNFPDRFSARQFPNYSSELNVNALLLGDSALYLCASSLEGRGSDYTFGSGTRLTVV.

The chain's CDR3 is CASSRLAGPSSGANVLTF. DNA of the CDR3: TGCGCCAGCAGCCGTCTAGCGGGCCCTTCTTCTGGGGCCAACGTCCTGACTTTC. The chain employs TRBV4-3 and TRBJ2-6; TRBD2 matches 8 bases. CDR1 and CDR2 (germline): LGHNA, YSLEER. This CDR3 is 18 amino acids long. V shed 4 bases, J shed 1 base, and the junction held 9 bases outside the gene matches.

By share, this clone counts as large. The chain carries TRBV6-5 and TRBJ1-3, with TRBD1 as a possible D gene (6 bases). V was shortened by 9 bases and J by 1 base, with 10 bases between the two germline ends. The CDR3 runs 13 residues. Germline V lookup: CDR1 MNHEY, CDR2 SVGAGI. The CDR3 loop is CASKRGSGNTIYF. The DNA of the CDR3 is TGTGCCAGTAAGAGGGGGTCTGGAAACACCATATATTTT.